These T cell receptor beta chains were read from a single sample in a study of CD4 T cells in relation to SARS-CoV-2 and coronaviruses. Sequencing used immunoSEQ multiplex PCR; TCRdb keeps in-frame clones, though not all of them. The table shows about 64,000 clones, with less than 95% occurring only once. The specimen was naive CD4+ T cells from PBMCs. The source is a human donor in good health. Each CDR3 is given with its conserved first and last residue. A D gene is named only where the DNA matches it firmly. Clone size is shown for a subset of rows, as once, few, many or a class of expanded clone.

>TRBJ1-5|.|.|TRBV3-1/TRBV3-2
CASSQVFTVEQPQHF
TGTGCCAGCAGCCAAGTTTTTACAGTGGAACAGCCCCAGCATTTT
>TRBJ2-4|.|.|TRBV27
CASSLSNRGAKNIQYF
TGTGCCAGCAGTTTATCTAATCGGGGGGCCAAAAACATTCAGTACTTC
>TRBJ1-5|.|few|TRBV2
CASSPDTSSNQPQHF
TGTGCCAGCAGTCCGGACACGTCTAGCAATCAGCCCCAGCATTTT
>TRBJ1-5|.|.|TRBV19
CASSIAFGQMNQPQHF
TGTGCCAGTAGTATAGCCTTCGGACAGATGAATCAGCCCCAGCATTTT
>TRBJ2-1|.|once|TRBV3-1/TRBV3-2
CASSQELYEQFF
TGTGCCAGCAGCCAAGAACTCTATGAGCAGTTCTTC
>TRBJ1-3|.|.|TRBV30
CAWSRRPGRGAGNTIYF
TGTGCCTGGAGTCGGCGGCCGGGTCGGGGGGCAGGAAACACCATATATTTT
>TRBJ1-1|.|.|TRBV27
CASSPLGPNTEAFF
TGTGCCAGCAGTCCCCTGGGCCCGAACACTGAAGCTTTCTTT
>TRBJ1-1|TRBD1|.|TRBV30
CAWSARTGRMNTEAFF
TGTGCCTGGAGTGCAAGGACAGGGCGTATGAACACTGAAGCTTTCTTT
>TRBJ2-1|TRBD1|.|TRBV4-2
CASSHPPGTVNNEQFF
TGTGCCAGCAGCCATCCACCCGGGACAGTGAACAATGAGCAGTTCTTC
>TRBJ2-7|TRBD1|.|TRBV7-9
CASSYKKGQGITRTYEQYF
TGTGCCAGCAGCTACAAAAAAGGACAGGGGATAACACGGACCTACGAGCAGTACTTC
>TRBJ1-6|TRBD1|.|TRBV9
CASSVATGGNSPLHF
TGTGCCAGCAGCGTAGCTACAGGGGGTAATTCACCCCTCCACTTT
>TRBJ2-6|TRBD1|.|TRBV3-1/TRBV3-2
CASKSFRTGNSGANVLTF
TGTGCCAGTAAGAGCTTCAGGACAGGGAACTCTGGGGCCAACGTCCTGACTTTC
>TRBJ2-1|.|.|TRBV27
CASRLVRQGRGIRNEQFF
TGTGCCAGCAGGCTAGTGCGACAGGGGCGGGGGATTCGCAATGAGCAGTTCTTC
>TRBJ2-7|TRBD2|.|TRBV4-1
CASSQDTGLASNEQYF
TGCGCCAGCAGCCAAGATACCGGACTAGCATCCAACGAGCAGTACTTC
>TRBJ2-7|TRBD2|.|TRBV3-1/TRBV3-2
CASSQAAGAPYEQYF
TGTGCCAGCAGCCAAGCGGCGGGAGCCCCCTACGAGCAGTACTTC
>TRBJ2-3|.|.|TRBV21-1
CASSRSGSSDTQYF
TGTGCCAGCAGCCGAAGCGGGAGCTCAGATACGCAGTATTTT
>TRBJ2-7|.|.|TRBV9
CASSVGSSSYEQYF
TGTGCCAGCAGCGTAGGTAGCAGTAGCTACGAGCAGTACTTC
>TRBJ1-4|TRBD1|.|TRBV18
CASSPIGTGEKLFF
TGTGCCAGCTCACCCATAGGGACAGGTGAAAAACTGTTTTTT
>TRBJ1-1|TRBD1|.|TRBV28
CASSSRGGNTEAFF
TGTGCCAGCAGTTCCAGGGGGGGAAACACTGAAGCTTTCTTT
>TRBJ1-4|.|.|TRBV28
CASTPAHATNEKLFF
TGTGCCAGCACTCCCGCCCACGCAACTAATGAAAAACTGTTTTTT
>TRBJ2-2|.|.|TRBV19
CASSSLTDTGELFF
TGTGCCAGTAGTAGTCTGACTGACACCGGGGAGCTGTTTTTT
>TRBJ2-7|TRBD1|.|TRBV18
CASSPGTDYEQYF
TGTGCCAGCTCACCAGGGACAGACTACGAGCAGTACTTC
>TRBJ1-5|.|once|TRBV2
CASSPQSGSNQPQHF
TGTGCCAGCAGCCCCCAATCCGGTAGCAATCAGCCCCAGCATTTT
>TRBJ2-2|TRBD2|.|TRBV6-5
CASSSPRGRRTGELFF
TGTGCCAGCAGTTCCCCGCGGGGGAGGAGGACCGGGGAGCTGTTTTTT
>TRBJ2-1|TRBD2|.|TRBV6-6
CASVASGLATGEQFF
TGTGCCAGCGTAGCGTCGGGACTAGCGACCGGTGAGCAGTTCTTC
>TRBJ2-7|.|.|TRBV5-4
CASSLVVGEQYF
TGTGCCAGCAGCTTGGTGGTGGGAGAGCAGTACTTC
>TRBJ1-5|TRBD1|.|TRBV6-5
CASSRGQGLGQPQHF
TGTGCCAGCAGTAGAGGACAGGGGTTGGGTCAGCCCCAGCATTTT
>TRBJ2-3|TRBD2|.|TRBV3-1/TRBV3-2
CASSLSRGAVDTQYF
TGTGCCAGCAGCCTCTCGCGGGGGGCGGTAGATACGCAGTATTTT
>TRBJ1-5|.|.|TRBV11-2
CASSLDGGFQPQHF
TGTGCCAGCAGCCTGGACGGGGGTTTTCAGCCCCAGCATTTT
>TRBJ1-5|.|.|TRBV6-1
CASSDRGSNQPQHF
TGTGCCAGCAGTGACAGGGGTAGCAATCAGCCCCAGCATTTT
>TRBJ1-5|.|few|TRBV14
CASSQEGGVSNQPQHF
TGTGCCAGCAGCCAAGAGGGCGGGGTTAGCAATCAGCCCCAGCATTTT
>TRBJ2-5|TRBD2|.|TRBV28
CASSHRGGRETQYF
TGTGCCAGCAGCCATCGCGGCGGGAGGGAGACCCAGTACTTC
>TRBJ2-1|TRBD2|.|TRBV19
CASSIRLAGSEQFF
TGTGCCAGTAGTATACGCCTAGCGGGTAGTGAGCAGTTCTTC
>TRBJ2-7|.|.|TRBV19
CASSKGGSSAYEQYF
TGTGCCAGTAGTAAAGGAGGGTCCAGCGCCTACGAGCAGTACTTC
>TRBJ2-5|.|.|TRBV19
CATRREIRETQYF
TGTGCCACAAGAAGGGAGATTCGAGAGACCCAGTACTTC
>TRBJ2-5|.|.|TRBV19
CASKGKEETQYF
TGTGCCAGTAAGGGGAAAGAAGAGACCCAGTACTTC
>TRBJ2-1|.|.|TRBV3-1/TRBV3-2
CASSPGGIHEQFF
TGTGCCAGCAGCCCGGGTGGGATCCATGAGCAGTTCTTC
>TRBJ2-3|.|.|TRBV27
CASSRGQTRGDTQYF
TGTGCCAGCAGCCGCGGACAGACAAGAGGGGATACGCAGTATTTT
>TRBJ1-5|TRBD1|.|TRBV19
CASRLTPGGSNQPQHF
TGTGCCAGTAGACTTACCCCAGGGGGGAGCAATCAGCCCCAGCATTTT
>TRBJ2-1|.|.|TRBV7-9
CASSLRNGYNEQFF
TGTGCCAGCAGCTTACGTAACGGCTACAATGAGCAGTTCTTC
>TRBJ2-7|.|.|TRBV28
CASTGTPAEQYF
TGTGCCAGCACTGGGACTCCAGCAGAGCAGTACTTC
>TRBJ1-2|.|.|TRBV27
CASSLNREYGYTF
TGTGCCAGCAGTTTAAACAGGGAATATGGCTACACCTTC
>TRBJ1-5|.|.|TRBV9
CASSGAGNSNQPQHF
TGTGCCAGCAGCGGCGCCGGGAATAGCAATCAGCCCCAGCATTTT